This T cell receptor beta chain appears in the sequencing data of a study of human T cells and chemical hapten exposure. At the level of the study: TCR yields differed between samples (mainly from small differences in pooled library volume). Study-wide results and limits: Expanded TCRs grouped into significantly more large CDR3 similarity clusters than controls produced.

Time point denoted: patch test 1, 2 weeks after DPC sensitization. The treatment was: therapeutic diphenylcyclopropenone sensitization with weekly scalp DPC. Someone pulled total RNA out of unfractionated whole blood. As for this clonotype: Its antigen is undetermined. A junction end diverges from the germline sequence, so it may reflect a read error.

Library preparation tagged each individual cDNA molecule with a unique molecular identifier. MiXCR, applied by TCRdb to the RACE reads, yields one record per CDR3 protein. The repertoire holds approximately 52,000 distinct CDR3 sequences, with approximately 11% as singletons. Germline assignment: CDR1 SEHNR and CDR2 FQNEAQ (reference sequence). There are 14 residues in the CDR3. The material was whole blood, obtained in connection with sensitization to the hapten diphenylcyclopropenone (DPC). The chain carries TRBV7-9 and TRBJ2-1; perhaps TRBD2 as D (6 bases). The sequence came from a woman in her 40s with alopecia areata. Some clones in this sample may be carry-over from other donors' samples. The CDR3 loop is CTSSTPGLYNEQFF. CDR3 in DNA: TGTACCAGCAGTACACCGGGACTTTACAATGAGCAGTTCTTC.